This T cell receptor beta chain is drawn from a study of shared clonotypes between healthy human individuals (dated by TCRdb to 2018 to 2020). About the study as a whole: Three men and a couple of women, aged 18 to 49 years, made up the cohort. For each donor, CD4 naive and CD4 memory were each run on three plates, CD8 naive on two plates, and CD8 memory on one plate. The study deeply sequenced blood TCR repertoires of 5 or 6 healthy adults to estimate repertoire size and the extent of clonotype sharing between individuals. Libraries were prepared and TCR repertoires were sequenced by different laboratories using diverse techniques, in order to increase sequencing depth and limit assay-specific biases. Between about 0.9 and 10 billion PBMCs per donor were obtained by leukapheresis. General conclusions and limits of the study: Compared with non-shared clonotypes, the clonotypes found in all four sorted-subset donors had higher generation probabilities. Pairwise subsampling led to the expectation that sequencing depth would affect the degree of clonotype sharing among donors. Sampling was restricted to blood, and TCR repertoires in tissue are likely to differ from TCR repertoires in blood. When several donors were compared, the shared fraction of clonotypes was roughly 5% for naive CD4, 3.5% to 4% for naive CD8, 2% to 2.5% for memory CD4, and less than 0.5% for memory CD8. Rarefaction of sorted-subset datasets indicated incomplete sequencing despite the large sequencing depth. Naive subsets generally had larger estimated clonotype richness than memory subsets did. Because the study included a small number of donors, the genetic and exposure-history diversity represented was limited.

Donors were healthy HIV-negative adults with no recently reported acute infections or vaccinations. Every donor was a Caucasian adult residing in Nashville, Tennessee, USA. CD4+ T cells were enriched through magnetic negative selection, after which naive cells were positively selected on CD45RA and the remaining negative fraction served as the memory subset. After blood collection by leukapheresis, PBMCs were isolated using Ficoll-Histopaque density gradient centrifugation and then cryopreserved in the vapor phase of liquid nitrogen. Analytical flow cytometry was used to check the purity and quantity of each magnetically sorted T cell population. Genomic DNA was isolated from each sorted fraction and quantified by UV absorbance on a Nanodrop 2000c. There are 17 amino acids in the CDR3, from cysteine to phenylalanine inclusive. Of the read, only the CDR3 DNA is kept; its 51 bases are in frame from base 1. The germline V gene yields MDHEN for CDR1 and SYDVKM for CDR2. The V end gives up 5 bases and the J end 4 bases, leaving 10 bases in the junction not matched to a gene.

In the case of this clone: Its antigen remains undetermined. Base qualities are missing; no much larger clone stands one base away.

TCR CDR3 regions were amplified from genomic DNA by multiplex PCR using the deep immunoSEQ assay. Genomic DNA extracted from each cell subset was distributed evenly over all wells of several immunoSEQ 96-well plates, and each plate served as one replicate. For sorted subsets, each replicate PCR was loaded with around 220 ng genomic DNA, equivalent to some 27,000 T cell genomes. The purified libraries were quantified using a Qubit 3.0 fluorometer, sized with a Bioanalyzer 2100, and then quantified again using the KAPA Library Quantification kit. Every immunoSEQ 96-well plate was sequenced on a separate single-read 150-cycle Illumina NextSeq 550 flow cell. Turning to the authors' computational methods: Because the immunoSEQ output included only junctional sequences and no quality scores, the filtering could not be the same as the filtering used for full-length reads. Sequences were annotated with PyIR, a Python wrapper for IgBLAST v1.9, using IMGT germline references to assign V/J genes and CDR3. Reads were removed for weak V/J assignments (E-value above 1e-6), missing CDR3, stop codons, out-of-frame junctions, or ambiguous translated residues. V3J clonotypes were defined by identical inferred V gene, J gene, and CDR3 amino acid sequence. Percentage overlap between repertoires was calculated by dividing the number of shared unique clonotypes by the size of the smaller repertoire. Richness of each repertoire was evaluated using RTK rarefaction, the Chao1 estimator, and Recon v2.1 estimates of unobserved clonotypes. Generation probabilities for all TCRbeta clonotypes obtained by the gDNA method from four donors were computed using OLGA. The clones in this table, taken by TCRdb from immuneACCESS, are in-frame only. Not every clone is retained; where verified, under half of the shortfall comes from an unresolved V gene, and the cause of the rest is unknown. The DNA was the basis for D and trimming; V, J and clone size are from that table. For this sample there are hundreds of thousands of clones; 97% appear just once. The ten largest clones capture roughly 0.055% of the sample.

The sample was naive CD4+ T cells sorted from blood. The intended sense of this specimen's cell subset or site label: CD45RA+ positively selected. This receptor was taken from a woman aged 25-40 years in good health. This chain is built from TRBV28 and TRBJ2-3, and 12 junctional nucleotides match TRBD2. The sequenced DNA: TGTGCCAGCAGTCCTCCGACTAGCGGGAGCAGCTCAGATACGCAGTATTTT. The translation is CASSPPTSGSSSDTQYF.